This T cell receptor beta chain was profiled in a study of blood T cell repertoires in COVID-19 (dated by TCRdb to 2018 to 2020). For the study in its entirety: Collaborator samples came from the United States, Italy and Spain and covered acute and convalescent phases of COVID-19. A freely available public database, intended as a resource for researchers studying the immune response to SARS-CoV-2, is where the repertoires were released. HLA class I and class II types, where available, came from metadata supplied by the sample provider rather than from assay-based typing. Samples were obtained from the ongoing ImmuneRACE study (first 160 participants) and from approximately 1,200 subjects provided by 6 global collaborators. The prospective study material was composed of cDNA or gDNA derived from T cells, B-cell-depleted T cells, or PBMCs. Deeply sampled blood TCRbeta repertoires from subjects exposed to, actively infected with, or recovered from COVID-19 were included in the dataset. Sample metadata almost always included a de-identified subject ID, COVID-19 status, age in years and sex.

Participants in the prospective study were aged about 18 to 95 years, lived in under 30 United States geographic areas, and enrolled through a virtual design. In the prospective study, participants were assigned to cohorts based on the clinical history participants reported in a screening survey and a study questionnaire. Exposed participants had been in contact with someone with a PCR-confirmed or clinician-diagnosed COVID-19 case within 2 weeks of study entry. Each participant in the prospective study had whole blood, serum and a nasopharyngeal or oropharyngeal swab collected by mobile phlebotomists. Prospective study participants could optionally give additional blood draws and questionnaires over an approximately two-month period. Before DNA extraction, blood samples from the prospective study were shipped at room temperature or frozen. Unmatched junction bases come to 7, with V trimmed by 5 bases and J by 3 bases. Measured from the cysteine to the phenylalanine, the CDR3 is 14 residues long. Only the CDR3 region is kept as DNA, spanning 42 bases read in frame from base 1. As encoded in the germline V gene (reference sequence), CDR1 is LNHNV while CDR2 is YYDKDF.

TCRbeta CDR3 regions were amplified from genomic DNA by means of the immunoSEQ Assay, a bias-controlled multiplex PCR. For the original study's pipeline: The number of nucleated cells in each sample was estimated from the amplification of reference gene primers within the assay. Sequence reads were collapsed and filtered to measure the absolute abundance of every unique TCRbeta CDR3 rearrangement. Productive Simpson clonality was computed per sample as the square root of Simpson's diversity index over productive rearrangements. The clones in this table, taken by TCRdb from immuneACCESS, are in-frame only. Not every clone is retained; where verified, under half of the shortfall comes from an unresolved V gene, and the cause of the rest is unknown. The DNA gave D and trimming, while V, J and clone size come from that table. The sample has about 210,000 clones on record, 84% of them singletons. The leading ten clones occupy more than 3% of the sample.

This clone was seen a handful of times. Its binding antigen is unknown. Per-base quality was not reported, and no clone a single base away is much larger than it. Broader findings and caveats from the paper: The amount of clinical and demographic metadata varied by source and participant and was provided uncurated.

The TCR sequence derives from a woman under 40 who had been exposed to COVID-19. The sequence joins TRBV15 to TRBJ2-7; 7 central nucleotides agree with TRBD1. Material for sequencing was PBMCs or T cells enriched from blood (not recorded which). The DNA sequence reads TGTGCCACCAGCGGTAGGGGGCCATACTACGAGCAGTACTTC. Its translation reads: CATSGRGPYYEQYF.